Shown below are 20 T cell receptor beta chains from a single sample sequenced in a study of persistence of HIV-infected CD4 T cells. The libraries were made with immunoSEQ version 4 in survey mode. Profiled with immunoSEQ multiplex PCR; TCRdb holds only in-frame clones, not every one. Here the sample spans tens of thousands of clones, roughly 75% being singletons. Overlapping HIV-1 Gag 15-mer peptides at approximately 0.96 ug per peptide per mL were used. Memory cells lacking CD40L and CD69 with high CD45RO were sorted. The antigens these receptors bind are not known. The specimen comprised CD4+ T cells sorted from PBMCs after approximately 19-hour stimulation, sampled from a patient who received antiretroviral therapy. These receptors were obtained from an adult man with HIV who was CMV-seropositive.

As for this clone: The sample contains more than one DNA sequence encoding this CDR3. The chain joins TRBV28 to TRBJ1-5; TRBD1 aligns across 9 bases. The V segment lost 6 bases and the J segment 7 bases; nucleotides outside the gene matches: 7. Looked up from germline, CDR1 is MDHEN and CDR2 is SYDVKM. This CDR3 is 14 amino acids long. The CDR3: CASRPGQGGQPQHF. For the CDR3, the DNA is TGTGCCAGCAGACCGGGACAGGGAGGACAGCCCCAGCATTTT. The full variable domain, its missing parts supplied by reference TRBV28 and TRBJ1-5, is DVKVTQSSRYLVKRTGEKVFLECVQDMDHENMFWYRQDPGLGLRLIYFSYDVKMKEKGDIPEGYSVSREKKERFSLILESASTNQTSMYLCASRPGQGGQPQHFGDGTRLSIL.

The chain couples TRBV29-1 to TRBJ2-1, with a possible D match to TRBD1 (6 bases). CDR3 size: 13 residues. Looked up from germline, CDR1 is SQVTM and CDR2 is ANQGSEA. Trimming left V 7 bases short and J 4 bases short, with 14 bases between. CDR3 nucleotides: TGCAGCGGCACCGACAGGCTATACAATGAGCAGTTCTTC. Encoded protein: CSGTDRLYNEQFF.

The chain recombines TRBV4-1 with TRBJ1-4, with D perhaps TRBD1 (5 bases). V was pared by 0 bases and J by 8 bases, with 13 bases between. CDR1 and CDR2 from the germline V gene are MGHRA and YSYEKL. The CDR3 has 15 amino acids. CDR3 DNA: TGCGCCAGCAGCCAAGATTTGAGGGGTCGCGAAAAACTGTTTTTT. It is translated as CASSQDLRGREKLFF.

A remark on this clone: One base away lies a much larger clone, so this may be a sequencing read error. The chain recombines TRBV12-3 or TRBV12-4 with TRBJ1-2; D uncertain. V dropped 3 bases and J dropped 5 bases, with 4 bases sitting between them. The CDR3 is 11 residues long. CDR3 DNA sequence: TGTGCCAGCAGTTTCGGGTATGGCTACACCTTC. As protein: CASSFGYGYTF.

The J gene is TRBJ2-6, the V gene TRBV2; no clear D gene. The CDR3 runs to 15 residues. Germline CDR1 reads SNHLY; CDR2 reads FYNNEI. V lost 6 bases to trimming and J lost 0 bases, with 9 bases between them. This CDR3 is CASRAQSSGANVLTF. The CDR3, as DNA: TGTGCCAGCAGGGCACAGAGCTCTGGGGCCAACGTCCTGACTTTC.

The chain links TRBV28 to TRBJ1-5; 10 positions match TRBD1. V dropped 6 bases and J dropped 1; count of bases not matched to a gene: 9. CDR3 size: 17 residues. Looked up from germline, CDR1 is MDHEN and CDR2 is SYDVKM. This CDR3 reads CASSPYRQGASNQPQHF. The CDR3 nucleotides are TGTGCCAGCAGCCCATACCGACAGGGGGCGAGCAATCAGCCCCAGCATTTT.

This rearrangement joins TRBV19 to TRBJ1-2; 8 positions match TRBD1. Germline-derived CDR1 and CDR2 are LNHDA and SQIVND (reference sequence). The CDR3 is made up of 14 amino acids. The V gene end was trimmed by 10 bases and the J gene end by 2 bases; junction bases not matched to a gene: 9. CDR3 amino acids: CATRPGQANYGYTF. The CDR3 bases are TGTGCCACTCGCCCGGGACAGGCAAACTATGGCTACACCTTC.

V is TRBV24-1 and J is TRBJ1-2, with D possibly matching TRBD1 (5 bases). V lost 4 bases to trimming and J lost 5 bases, with 19 bases between them. Germline V CDR1 and CDR2: KGHDR, SFDVKD. The CDR3 extends over 16 amino acids. Written as DNA, the CDR3 is TGTGCCACCAGTGACCCCGGGACGCAAAGGACTTATGGCTACACCTTC. It specifies CATSDPGTQRTYGYTF.

V gene TRBV5-1 combines with J gene TRBJ1-2; D is unresolved. This CDR3 has 15 amino acids. The germline V gene encodes CDR1 SGHRS and CDR2 YFSETQ. V was shortened by 4 bases and J by 4 bases, with 17 bases between the two germline ends. The CDR3 loop is CASSPYSSVSYGYTF. The CDR3 bases are TGCGCCAGCAGCCCCTACTCGTCTGTCTCCTATGGCTACACCTTC.

V gene TRBV24-1 combines with J gene TRBJ2-1; TRBD1 matches 9 bases. The CDR3 loop spans 16 amino acids. Germline V gives CDR1 KGHDR, CDR2 SFDVKD. The junction had 10 bases not matched to a gene; V was cut back by 4 bases and J by 7 bases. As DNA, the CDR3 is TGTGCCACCAGTGACTCAGGACAGGGGCGAAGGAATGAGCAGTTCTTC. Translating it yields CATSDSGQGRRNEQFF.

The genes are TRBV7-8 and TRBJ1-2, with 11 bases matching TRBD1. The germline CDR1 and CDR2 sequences are SGHVS and FQNEAQ. J lost 6 bases, V lost 5 bases, and 11 bases had no gene match. The CDR3 sequence is 16 residues long. CDR3 sequence (DNA): TGTGCCAGCAGCACCCGGGGACAGGGACAGGGGGATGGCTACACCTTC. This encodes CASSTRGQGQGDGYTF.

J is TRBJ1-4 and V is TRBV7-8, with 7 bases lining up with TRBD1. Germline V gene lookup returns CDR1 SGHVS and CDR2 FQNEAQ. V shed 6 bases and J 5 bases; nucleotides not matched to a gene: 6. The length of the CDR3 is 14 residues. For the CDR3, the DNA is TGTGCCAGCAGTTGGGACAGAAAGAATGAAAAACTGTTTTTT. Amino acids: CASSWDRKNEKLFF. Together with reference TRBV7-8 and TRBJ1-4, the CDR3 gives the full variable domain: GAGVSQSPRYKVAKRGQDVALRCDPISGHVSLFWYQQALGQGPEFLTYFQNEAQLDKSGLPSDRFFAERPEGSVSTLKIQRTQQEDSAVYLCASSWDRKNEKLFFGSGTQLSVL.

CDR3 sequence: CASKGLQGNYGYTF. The CDR3 nucleotides are TGTGCCAGTAAAGGTCTACAGGGAAACTATGGCTACACCTTC. The chain employs TRBV19 and TRBJ1-2, with D maybe TRBD1 (6 bases). Germline loops: CDR1 LNHDA, CDR2 SQIVND (reference sequence). This CDR3 comprises 14 residues. V was trimmed by 7 bases and J by 2 bases, leaving 14 bases between them.

The gene calls are TRBV7-9 and TRBJ2-3, with D perhaps TRBD1 or TRBD2 (6 bases each). CDR1 and CDR2 (germline): SEHNR, FQNEAQ (reference sequence). The germline V and J ends were trimmed by 1 base and 2 bases, with 10 bases remaining between them. This CDR3 comprises 15 residues. In DNA, the CDR3 is TGTGCCAGCAGCTTAGGGGGGGCCTACACAGATACGCAGTATTTT. It specifies CASSLGGAYTDTQYF.

The gene calls are TRBV6-2 or TRBV6-3 and TRBJ1-5; 7 positions agree with TRBD1. Trimming at V came to 7 bases and at J to 0 bases, leaving 12 bases not matched to a gene. Germline loops: CDR1 MNHEY, CDR2 SVGEGT. CDR3 length: 17 amino acids. CDR3 residues: CASTPLTGVSSNQPQHF. Written as DNA, the CDR3 is TGTGCCAGCACCCCCCTAACAGGGGTATCTAGCAATCAGCCCCAGCATTTT.

This clone has more than one count but fewer than ten. The chain joins TRBV21-1 to TRBJ1-6. TRBV21-1 is listed as a pseudogene. This CDR3 is built from 16 residues. The CDR3 DNA sequence: TGTGCCAGCAGCAAAGGGACCCTGGAGAGTAGTTCACCCCTCCACTTT. Protein sequence: CASSKGTLESSSPLHF.

The rearrangement joins TRBV27 to TRBJ2-1; D might be TRBD1 (6 bases). The CDR3 has 13 amino acids. The V and J ends lost 8 bases and 7 bases respectively, with 15 bases between them. CDR1 and CDR2 (germline): MNHEY, SMNVEV (reference sequence). CDR3 sequence reads: CASGSNRANEQFF. CDR3 sequence (DNA): TGTGCCAGCGGATCTAACAGGGCTAATGAGCAGTTCTTC.

The CDR3 sequence is CASSQSSATNEKLFF. DNA of the CDR3: TGTGCCAGCAGCCAATCCTCTGCAACTAATGAAAAACTGTTTTTT. This rearrangement joins TRBV3-1 (or the pseudogene TRBV3-2) to TRBJ1-4, with D unclear. Deletions cut 2 bases from V and 0 bases from J, with 7 bases between. Looked up from germline, CDR1 is LGHDT and CDR2 is YNNKEL (reference sequence). The CDR3 is made up of 15 amino acids.

This clone appeared a few times. The J gene is TRBJ1-2, the V gene TRBV10-3; weak D call: TRBD1 (6 bases). Between the trimmed V and J ends, which lost 5 bases and 1 base, there was a span of 11 bases. The CDR3 runs to 14 residues. Germline CDR1 ENHRY, CDR2 SYGVKD. CDR3 coding DNA: TGTGCCATCAGTCAGGGGCAGGGTAACTATGGCTACACCTTC. Translation gives CAISQGQGNYGYTF.

For the CDR3, the DNA is TGCAGTGCTAGTATGGAGGGGTCCTCGGCAGGAGGCTACACCTTC. This gives the protein CSASMEGSSAGGYTF. This sequence joins TRBV20-1 and TRBJ1-2; maybe TRBD1 (5 bases). V dropped 3 bases and J dropped 8 bases, with 22 bases sitting between them. The V gene's germline CDR1 is DFQATT and CDR2 SNEGSKA (reference sequence). The CDR3 covers 15 residues.